These T cell receptor beta chains were read from a single sample in a study of blood T cells in healthy people across ages. Each CDR3 protein is one row after TCRdb ran MiXCR on the 5' RACE reads. This table has roughly 1,500,000 distinct CDR3 sequences, about 31% appearing once. Sequencing input: blood. Source of these receptors: a woman aged 30 to 39 in good health. CDR3s leave out the opening cysteine and the closing phenylalanine or tryptophan. The order of the fields is V gene, CDR3 protein.

V gene: TRBV7-2; CDR3 protein: ASNLAGNTYNEQF
V gene: TRBV18; CDR3 protein: ASSPVPGGNTEAF
V gene: TRBV20-1; CDR3 protein: SAERSGLAGGQGDTQY
V gene: TRBV2; CDR3 protein: ARRDTIYERY
V gene: TRBV11-2; CDR3 protein: ASSRRPGKDYEQY
V gene: TRBV9; CDR3 protein: ASSVATGQPRH
V gene: TRBV20-1; CDR3 protein: SARVGGAGYNEQY
V gene: TRBV2; CDR3 protein: ASSQLLSSNEQF
V gene: TRBV20-1; CDR3 protein: SADPRDIITDTQY
V gene: TRBV28; CDR3 protein: ASSLLGHFIETQY
V gene: TRBV5-1; CDR3 protein: ASSSQTTSGRAREQF
V gene: TRBV7-9; CDR3 protein: ASSLGDLNTGELF
V gene: TRBV9; CDR3 protein: ASSVDGGSADTQY
V gene: TRBV13; CDR3 protein: ASSRLQGVSYNEQF
V gene: TRBV10-3; CDR3 protein: AVSGGITEDQETQY
V gene: TRBV2; CDR3 protein: ASSPVLARDIQY
V gene: TRBV6-2/TRBV6-3; CDR3 protein: AGSYAGQLVSYEQY
V gene: TRBV20-1; CDR3 protein: SARDPSGSPLH
V gene: TRBV20-1; CDR3 protein: SARRGGRETQY
V gene: TRBV6-1; CDR3 protein: ASSDVDRGLSYEQY
V gene: TRBV20-1; CDR3 protein: SARGTSGAGYEQY
V gene: TRBV7-2; CDR3 protein: AGSLGGQGQEAQY
V gene: TRBV6-2/TRBV6-3; CDR3 protein: ASSASGGAKKTQY
V gene: TRBV6-1; CDR3 protein: ASQGEASSEQF
V gene: TRBV11-2; CDR3 protein: ASSLLIAGAGGELF
V gene: TRBV4-1; CDR3 protein: ASSQDRAPMNTEAF
V gene: TRBV28; CDR3 protein: AGRDSSTDTQY
V gene: TRBV20-1; CDR3 protein: SARENSGGAGETQY
V gene: TRBV6-6; CDR3 protein: ASSSPPTYEQY
V gene: TRBV10-1; CDR3 protein: ASPGLTGLLSYEQY
V gene: TRBV29-1; CDR3 protein: SHAGGGEPQY
V gene: TRBV2; CDR3 protein: ASSVRAIRTDTQY
V gene: TRBV6-5; CDR3 protein: ASSYRTAPVRATNEKLF
V gene: TRBV10-3; CDR3 protein: ATVRVGGGTDTQY
V gene: TRBV7-2; CDR3 protein: ASSLWISVEPETQY
V gene: TRBV4-1; CDR3 protein: ASSQNPARDFTYNEQF
V gene: TRBV10-3; CDR3 protein: AISVRSGEQGIDSPLH
V gene: TRBV12-3/TRBV12-4; CDR3 protein: ASSFLAGETQY
V gene: TRBV20-1; CDR3 protein: SARDWAGLAGSTDTQY
V gene: TRBV6-1; CDR3 protein: AGNRRASYEQY
V gene: TRBV4-1; CDR3 protein: ASSQRGLADEAQY
V gene: TRBV4-1; CDR3 protein: ASSQDGGEGNQPQH
V gene: TRBV6-5; CDR3 protein: ASSTRDRGNTGELF
V gene: TRBV4-1; CDR3 protein: ASSRQGGELREQY
V gene: TRBV28; CDR3 protein: ASSLMSGAFAEAF
V gene: TRBV7-9; CDR3 protein: ASSSPLAGVPDTQY
V gene: TRBV20-1; CDR3 protein: SARDPTGQETQY
V gene: TRBV20-1; CDR3 protein: SAPRLLAGGTGELF
V gene: TRBV20-1; CDR3 protein: SAVQGGYEQY
V gene: TRBV2; CDR3 protein: ASRELAGGPDTQY
V gene: TRBV29-1; CDR3 protein: SVRGQGRETQY